The clone carrying this T cell receptor (beta chain) was seen only a few times. This sample was included in a study of cytomegalovirus exposure and HLA in healthy donors. The germline V gene encodes CDR1 SGHTA and CDR2 FQGNSA. V lost 1 base, J lost 1 base, and 8 bases lay in between. The CDR3 contains 14 residues. The PCR employed 60 Vbeta primers together with 13 Jbeta primers. Here immunoSEQ multiplex PCR was the method, and the copy in TCRdb shows in-frame clones only, minus some. This table has around 140,000 clones, around three quarters appearing once. This chain links TRBV7-2 with TRBJ2-7; D ambiguous. The source is a man aged 35-49 years in good health and CMV-seronegative. The specimen sequenced was PBMCs. CDR3 amino acids: CASSLGVGSYEQYF. CDR3 bases: TGTGCCAGCAGCTTAGGGGTCGGGTCCTACGAGCAGTACTTC. Full variable domain (outside the CDR3, taken from reference TRBV7-2 and TRBJ2-7): GAGVSQSPSNKVTEKGKDVELRCDPISGHTALYWYRQSLGQGLEFLIYFQGNSAPDKSGLPSDRFSAERTGGSVSTLTIQRTQQEDSAVYLCASSLGVGSYEQYFGPGTRLTVT.